The 25 T cell receptor beta chains listed next were all sequenced from one sample in a study of technical replicates of blood from a few donors. Libraries were prepared by immunoSEQ multiplex PCR; TCRdb keeps only in-frame clonotypes and omits some of them. There are 72,000 or so clones in the sample; over 80% occur only once, and about 0.43% lies in the top ten. The sequencing input was T cells isolated from PBMCs. The receptors here all came from a human donor in good health.

J is TRBJ1-5 and V is TRBV2; D not resolved. Trimming shortened V by 1 base and J by 3 bases, and 7 bases separated the two germline ends. The CDR3 runs 14 residues. Per germline, CDR1 SNHLY and CDR2 FYNNEI. CDR3 residues: CASSEDSYNQPQHF. For the CDR3, the DNA is TGTGCCAGCAGTGAAGATAGTTACAATCAGCCCCAGCATTTT.

The genes are TRBV19 and TRBJ2-1; D ambiguous. V was shortened by 6 bases and J by 7 bases, with 13 bases between the two germline ends. Germline V CDR1 and CDR2: LNHDA, SQIVND (reference sequence). The CDR3 has 13 amino acids. CDR3 sequence (DNA): TGTGCCAGTAGCATGGGCCTTATAAATGAGCAGTTCTTC. Protein product: CASSMGLINEQFF.

This chain connects TRBV4-1 to TRBJ2-7, with TRBD1 matching 8 bases. The V segment lost 4 bases and the J segment 0 bases; nucleotides outside the gene matches: 5. This CDR3 has 15 residues. Per the germline V gene, CDR1 is MGHRA and CDR2 is YSYEKL. Written as DNA, the CDR3 is TGCGCCAGCAGCCGCTATACAGGGGGCTCCTACGAGCAGTACTTC. Translation gives CASSRYTGGSYEQYF.

V usage is TRBV9 and J usage is TRBJ2-7, with no clear D. The ends were cut back, 4 bases at V and 7 bases at J, with 9 bases in the middle. This CDR3 spans 11 amino acids. The germline V gene has CDR1 SGDLS and CDR2 YYNGEE. The CDR3 loop is CASSLDREQYF. The CDR3, as DNA: TGTGCCAGCAGCCTAGATCGGGAGCAGTACTTC. Together with reference TRBV9 and TRBJ2-7, the CDR3 gives the full variable domain: DSGVTQTPKHLITATGQRVTLRCSPRSGDLSVYWYQQSLDQGLQFLIQYYNGEERAKGNILERFSAQQFPDLHSELNLSSLELGDSALYFCASSLDREQYFGPGTRLTVT.

The chain couples TRBV15 to TRBJ2-1, with a possible D match to TRBD1 (6 bases). Germline CDR1 and CDR2: LNHNV and YYDKDF (reference sequence). The CDR3 is 12 amino acids. Trimming cost V 0 bases and J 10 bases, with 7 bases left between them. CDR3 in DNA: TGTGCCACCAGCAGAGATCAGGGGGAGCAGTTCTTC. Translated, it gives CATSRDQGEQFF. The complete variable domain, with remaining parts taken from reference TRBV15 and TRBJ2-1, reads DAMVIQNPRYQVTQFGKPVTLSCSQTLNHNVMYWYQQKSSQAPKLLFHYYDKDFNNEADTPDNFQSRRPNTSFCFLDIRSPGLGDTAMYLCATSRDQGEQFFGPGTRLTVL.

DNA of the CDR3: TGTGCCAGTAGTATCCCACCCCGGACAGGTGGGAGTTGGCCGTCTGGAAACACCATATATTTT. It yields the protein CASSIPPRTGGSWPSGNTIYF. This chain joins TRBV19 and TRBJ1-3; 7 bases are shared with TRBD1. With 3 bases clipped from V and 1 base from J, the junction kept 21 bases outside the gene matches. Germline V gene lookup returns CDR1 LNHDA and CDR2 SQIVND (reference sequence). The CDR3 is 21 amino acids.

This clone was picked up one time. This chain joins TRBV6-5 and TRBJ2-1, with TRBD1 matching 12 bases. From germline, CDR1 is MNHEY and CDR2 SVGAGI. This CDR3 spans 15 amino acids. The V gene end was trimmed by 0 bases and the J gene end by 10 bases; junction bases not matched to a gene: 4. The CDR3 sequence: CASSYSWDRGREQFF. CDR3 sequence (DNA): TGTGCCAGCAGTTACTCATGGGACAGGGGGCGAGAGCAGTTCTTC.

This clone showed up just once. V gene TRBV5-4 combines with J gene TRBJ2-5, with TRBD2 as a possible D gene (5 bases). Deletions cut 5 bases from V and 2 bases from J, with 16 bases between. Germline assignment: CDR1 SGHNT and CDR2 YYREEE (reference sequence). This CDR3 region has 15 residues. CDR3 amino acids: CASSRRATIQETQYF. The CDR3 DNA is TGTGCCAGCAGTAGGCGGGCAACGATTCAAGAGACCCAGTACTTC. The full variable domain, with the rest looked up from reference TRBV5-4 and TRBJ2-5, is ETGVTQSPTHLIKTRGQQVTLRCSSQSGHNTVSWYQQALGQGPQFIFQYYREEENGRGNFPPRFSGLQFPNYSSELNVNALELDDSALYLCASSRRATIQETQYFGPGTRLLVL.

The rearrangement joins TRBV2 to TRBJ1-1; 9 nucleotides line up with TRBD1. Losses at the gene ends were 7 bases for V and 5 bases for J; bases not matched to a gene: 5. CDR1 SNHLY and CDR2 FYNNEI come from the germline V gene. CDR3 length: 13 residues. In DNA form, the CDR3 reads TGTGCCAGCAAGAGGGACAGGGTGACTGAAGCTTTCTTT. Amino acids: CASKRDRVTEAFF.

The chain is built from TRBV6-6 and TRBJ2-7, with TRBD2 identical over 9 bases. After removal of 6 bases from V and 2 bases from J, the junction contained 8 bases not matched to a gene. This CDR3 has 15 residues. Germline V CDR1 and CDR2: MNHNY, SVGAGI (reference sequence). The CDR3 DNA reads TGTGCCAGCAGATTGACGCTAGCGGGAACCTACGAGCAGTACTTC. It specifies CASRLTLAGTYEQYF.

This clone was observed a single time. J is TRBJ2-1 and V is TRBV19, with 14 bases that match TRBD2. CDR3 length: 14 residues. Trimming took 7 bases from V and 12 from J; bases not matched to a gene: 8. CDR1 and CDR2 (germline): LNHDA, SQIVND (reference sequence). This chain's CDR3 is CASNGLAGGLWQFF. CDR3 coding DNA: TGTGCCAGTAATGGACTAGCGGGAGGATTATGGCAGTTCTTC.

The V call is TRBV5-6, the J call TRBJ2-5; TRBD1 matches 8 bases. This CDR3 contains 15 residues. J lost 4 bases, V lost 5 bases, and 10 bases had no gene match. CDR1 and CDR2 from the germline V gene are SGHDT and YYEEEE. CDR3 DNA sequence: TGTGCCAGCAGACCCGAGACAGGGGTAACAGAGACCCAGTACTTC. Amino acids: CASRPETGVTETQYF. The whole variable domain, filled in from reference TRBV5-6 and TRBJ2-5, reads DAGVTQSPTHLIKTRGQQVTLRCSPKSGHDTVSWYQQALGQGPQFIFQYYEEEERQRGNFPDRFSGHQFPNYSSELNVNALLLGDSALYLCASRPETGVTETQYFGPGTRLLVL.

The chain recombines TRBV9 with TRBJ2-7, with 7 nucleotides matching TRBD1. The CDR3 runs 14 residues. From germline, CDR1 is SGDLS and CDR2 YYNGEE. Trimming at V came to 0 bases and at J to 5 bases, leaving 5 bases not matched to a gene. The CDR3 spells CASSVGQGKNEQYF. The CDR3 bases are TGTGCCAGCAGCGTAGGACAGGGTAAAAACGAGCAGTACTTC.

The chain uses TRBV4-2 and TRBJ1-5; 7 bases map to TRBD1. The germline gives CDR1 LGHNA, CDR2 YNFKEQ. The trim removed 1 base at V and 4 bases at J, leaving 4 bases unmatched. The CDR3 loop spans 15 amino acids. CDR3 sequence reads: CASSQAGQTNQPQHF. The CDR3 nucleotides read TGTGCCAGCAGCCAAGCGGGACAGACTAATCAGCCCCAGCATTTT.

This chain links TRBV4-3 with TRBJ1-2, with D tentatively TRBD1 (5 bases). The CDR3 runs 14 residues. Germline assignment: CDR1 LGHNA and CDR2 YSLEER. V was shortened by 2 bases and J by 4 bases, with 11 bases between the two germline ends. The CDR3 bases are TGCGCCAGCAGCCAAAGAGGGGAGGGCTATGGCTACACCTTC. It encodes CASSQRGEGYGYTF.

This clone has more than one count but fewer than ten. V usage is TRBV7-3 and J usage is TRBJ1-5; TRBD1 might be the D (5 bases). Trimming shortened V by 7 bases and J by 13 bases, and 17 bases separated the two germline ends. This CDR3 region has 12 residues. Germline-derived CDR1 and CDR2 are SGHTA and FQGTGA. The CDR3 sequence: CASTRYGGSQHF. In nucleotides, the CDR3 is TGTGCCAGCACAAGATACGGGGGGTCGCAGCATTTT.

This chain connects TRBV7-8 to TRBJ1-2; 7 bases line up with TRBD1. CDR3 size: 13 residues. The V segment lost 5 bases and the J segment 10 bases; nucleotides outside the gene matches: 10. CDR1 is SGHVS and CDR2 is FQNEAQ in the germline V gene. CDR3 coding DNA: TGTGCCAGCAGCCCCACAGGGGCGAGGGTCTACACCTTC. As protein: CASSPTGARVYTF. The entire variable domain, with the rest obtained from reference TRBV7-8 and TRBJ1-2, is as follows: GAGVSQSPRYKVAKRGQDVALRCDPISGHVSLFWYQQALGQGPEFLTYFQNEAQLDKSGLPSDRFFAERPEGSVSTLKIQRTQQEDSAVYLCASSPTGARVYTFGSGTRLTVV.

The J gene is TRBJ2-3, the V gene TRBV13, with TRBD2 as a possible D gene (6 bases). V lost 1 base and J 4 bases, leaving 9 bases between the germline ends. The CDR3 contains 14 residues. The V gene's germline CDR1 is PRHDT and CDR2 FYEKMQ (reference sequence). The CDR3 coding sequence is TGTGCCAGCAGCTTAGCGGGGGTAGCAGATACGCAGTATTTT. Its translation is CASSLAGVADTQYF.

About this clone itself: One junction end does not reproduce the germline sequence, and a read error may be involved. This rearrangement joins TRBV5-1 to TRBJ2-5; 9 nucleotides line up with TRBD2. CDR1 and CDR2 (germline): SGHRS, YFSETQ. The CDR3 has 16 amino acids. Here the CDR3 reads CASSLEWREGLETQYF. CDR3 nucleotides: TGCGCCAGCAGTTTGGAGTGGCGGGAGGGCCTTGAGACCCAGTACTTC.

This CDR3 reads CASREEISGNTIYF. CDR3 nucleotides: TGTGCCAGTCGGGAAGAAATCTCTGGAAACACCATATATTTT. The V and J genes are TRBV19 and TRBJ1-3; no definite D call. Germline V CDR1 and CDR2: LNHDA, SQIVND (reference sequence). The CDR3 is 14 residues long. V lost 8 bases to trimming and J lost 0 bases, with 11 bases between them.

The chain employs TRBV19 and TRBJ2-1, with TRBD2 matching 7 bases. The CDR3 has 15 amino acids. CDR1 is LNHDA and CDR2 is SQIVND in the germline V gene (reference sequence). The trim removed 6 bases at V and 1 base at J, leaving 6 bases unmatched. CDR3 sequence reads: CASSLAVSSYNEQFF. In DNA form, the CDR3 reads TGTGCCAGTAGCCTAGCGGTATCGTCCTACAATGAGCAGTTCTTC.

The chain is built from TRBV28 and TRBJ2-7, with D tentatively TRBD1 (6 bases). This CDR3 comprises 15 residues. V lost 5 bases to trimming and J lost 0 bases, with 14 bases between them. From germline, CDR1 is MDHEN and CDR2 SYDVKM. CDR3 nucleotide sequence: TGTGCCAGCAGTCCTCTGGGACAATCCTCCTACGAGCAGTACTTC. Amino acid sequence: CASSPLGQSSYEQYF.

This clone came up once. This chain connects TRBV6-1 to TRBJ2-7; TRBD2 might be the D (6 bases). V lost 3 bases to trimming and J lost 5 bases, with 14 bases between them. The CDR3 covers 14 residues. Germline CDR1 is MNHNS and CDR2 is SASEGT. DNA of the CDR3: TGTGCCAGCAGTGACGGACGGGAGTTGGACGAGCAGTACTTC. It codes for CASSDGRELDEQYF.

V and J are TRBV4-3 and TRBJ2-7; 12 bases align to TRBD2. The V gene's germline CDR1 is LGHNA and CDR2 YSLEER. CDR3 length: 18 amino acids. J lost 4 bases, V lost 0 bases, and 10 bases had no gene match. The CDR3 reads CASSQDARLAGEGYEQYF. The CDR3, as DNA: TGCGCCAGCAGCCAAGATGCCCGACTAGCGGGAGAAGGGTACGAGCAGTACTTC.

The V and J genes are TRBV28 and TRBJ2-3; 12 bases line up with TRBD2. In germline, CDR1 is MDHEN, CDR2 SYDVKM. Losses at the gene ends were 6 bases for V and 0 bases for J; bases not matched to a gene: 4. The CDR3 has 16 amino acids. The CDR3 DNA reads as TGTGCCAGCAGCTCAGGGACTAGCGGGAGCACAGATACGCAGTATTTT. The encoded protein is CASSSGTSGSTDTQYF.